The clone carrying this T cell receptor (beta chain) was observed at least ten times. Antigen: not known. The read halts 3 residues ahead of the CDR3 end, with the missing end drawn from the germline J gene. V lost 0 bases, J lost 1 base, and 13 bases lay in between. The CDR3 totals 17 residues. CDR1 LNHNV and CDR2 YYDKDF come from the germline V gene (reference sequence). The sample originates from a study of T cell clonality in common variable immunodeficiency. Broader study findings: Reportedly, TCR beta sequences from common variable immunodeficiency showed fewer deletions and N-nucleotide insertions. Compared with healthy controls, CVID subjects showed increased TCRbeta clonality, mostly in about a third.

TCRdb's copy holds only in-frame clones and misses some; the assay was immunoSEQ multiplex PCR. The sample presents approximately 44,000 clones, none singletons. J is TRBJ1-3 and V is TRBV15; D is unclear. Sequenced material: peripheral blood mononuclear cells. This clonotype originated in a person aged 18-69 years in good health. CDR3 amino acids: CATSREYSKFSGNTIYF. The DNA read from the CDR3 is TGTGCCACCAGCAGAGAATACAGCAAATTTTCTGGAAACACC.